Each of the 3 T cell receptor beta chains below was sequenced from the same sample in a study of a mutant IDH1 vaccine in newly diagnosed glioma. TCRdb's table, derived via immunoSEQ multiplex PCR, lists solely in-frame clones and lacks some. The top ten clones hold about 21% of a sample with some 59,000 clones, roughly 80% of them seen once. The time point was: baseline, week 1 (first vaccination visit). Documented treatment: pre-vaccination baseline after standard-of-care therapy. Material: PBMCs, obtained from a glioma patient treated with radiotherapy, temozolomide or both. The receptor source for this set is a man younger than 30 with glioma.

The V call is TRBV6-1, the J call TRBJ1-2; the match to TRBD1 covers 10 bases. Trimming took 4 bases from V and 7 from J; bases not matched to a gene: 12. CDR3 size: 16 residues. The germline CDR1 and CDR2 sequences are MNHNS and SASEGT. CDR3 coding DNA: TGTGCCAGCAGTGTTATACCGGGACAGGGGAATAGTGGCTACACCTTC. Translation gives CASSVIPGQGNSGYTF.

The chain uses TRBV15 and TRBJ1-5; tentatively, D is TRBD1 (5 bases). Germline loops: CDR1 LNHNV, CDR2 YYDKDF (reference sequence). The V gene lost 1 base and the J gene lost 5 bases, with 18 bases spanning the gap. This CDR3 is built from 17 residues. The CDR3 protein is CATSRGGLNTVDQPQHF. The CDR3, as DNA: TGTGCCACCAGCAGAGGGGGCTTGAACACGGTGGATCAGCCCCAGCATTTT.

The rearrangement links TRBV4-3 to TRBJ2-7; weak D call: TRBD2 (5 bases). V was shortened by 7 bases and J by 0 bases, with 13 bases between the two germline ends. Germline lookup yields CDR1 LGHNA and CDR2 YSLEER. The CDR3 contains 14 residues. In nucleotides, the CDR3 is TGCGCCAGCAATCCGGACTTGCACTCCTACGAGCAGTACTTC. Protein: CASNPDLHSYEQYF.